This entry lists 22 T cell receptor beta chains sequenced from one sample in a study of blood T cell repertoires in COVID-19 (dated by TCRdb to about 2020). Libraries were built with the immunoSEQ multiplex PCR assay. TCRdb provides this immuneACCESS table in a form limited to in-frame rearrangements. Some clones are lacking; in checked studies, under half of them reflect an unresolved V gene, and why the rest are absent is not known. The sample profile shows 110,000 to 150,000 clones; approximately 89% of them were found once. In total, the top ten clones hold 1.7% of the sample. Sequencing was carried out using peripheral blood. These receptors originate from a woman aged 50 to 65 with acute or convalescent COVID-19.

The rearrangement uses TRBV6-5 and TRBJ1-4; D may be TRBD1 (6 bases). Germline-derived CDR1 and CDR2 are MNHEY and SVGAGI. The CDR3 runs to 15 residues. V gave up 2 bases and J gave up 8 bases, with 15 bases separating them. This CDR3 is CASSYPTGLREKLFF. The CDR3 DNA is TGTGCCAGCAGTTACCCCACAGGGTTAAGAGAAAAACTGTTTTTT.

The V call is TRBV27, the J call TRBJ2-1, with TRBD2 identical over 8 bases. V shed 3 bases and J 9 bases; nucleotides not matched to a gene: 10. Looked up from germline, CDR1 is MNHEY and CDR2 is SMNVEV (reference sequence). This CDR3 has 15 residues. The CDR3 DNA is TGTGCCAGCAGTTTCGGGAGCGGGGGAGCCTCTGAGCAGTTCTTC. Translated: CASSFGSGGASEQFF.

The V call is TRBV5-1, the J call TRBJ1-3, with D uncertain. Trimming left V 0 bases short and J 4 bases short, with 5 bases between. The length of the CDR3 is 13 residues. The germline CDR1 and CDR2 sequences are SGHRS and YFSETQ. CDR3 amino acids: CASSLDQGNTIYF. DNA of the CDR3: TGCGCCAGCAGCTTGGACCAGGGAAACACCATATATTTT.

V and J are TRBV2 and TRBJ2-2; no clear D gene. Germline V gives CDR1 SNHLY, CDR2 FYNNEI. CDR3 size: 13 residues. The V gene lost 10 bases and the J gene lost 8 bases, with 17 bases spanning the gap. In DNA form, the CDR3 reads TGTGCCACTCAAATCATGGGCCCGGGGGAGCTGTTTTTT. This encodes CATQIMGPGELFF.

This clone was detected once. The chain uses TRBV5-1 and TRBJ2-2; possible D gene TRBD1, 5 bases. The CDR3 length is 15 residues. Germline CDR1 reads SGHRS; CDR2 reads YFSETQ. Trimming took 0 bases from V and 7 from J, leaving 13 bases between them. The CDR3 nucleotides are TGCGCCAGCAGCTTGGACGGCAGGGCTAACGGGGAGCTGTTTTTT. It is translated as CASSLDGRANGELFF.

The J gene is TRBJ2-7, the V gene TRBV6-2 or TRBV6-3, with D possibly being TRBD2 (7 bases). The germline CDR1 and CDR2 sequences are MNHEY and SVGEGT. V was trimmed by 6 bases and J by 2 bases, leaving 14 bases between them. CDR3 length equals 14 residues. Here the CDR3 DNA reads TGTGCCAGCAGCAGAAGGGGGAGGGCCTACGAGCAGTACTTC. Translation: CASSRRGRAYEQYF.

The chain combines TRBV19 with TRBJ1-2; D gene unclear. This CDR3 has 14 amino acids. CDR1 is LNHDA and CDR2 is SQIVND in the germline V gene (reference sequence). V shed 10 bases and J shed 4 bases, with 19 bases lying between them. The chain's CDR3 is CATNEGLDFYGYTF. CDR3 nucleotide sequence: TGTGCCACCAACGAGGGATTGGACTTCTATGGCTACACCTTC.

In this sample, this clone turned up once. The gene calls are TRBV19 and TRBJ1-5; 12 positions agree with TRBD1. The germline gives CDR1 LNHDA, CDR2 SQIVND (reference sequence). The CDR3 sequence is 17 residues long. The V segment lost 4 bases and the J segment 5 bases; nucleotides outside the gene matches: 9. CDR3 loop: CASSRYRDRGLDQPQHF. The DNA for the CDR3 is TGTGCCAGTAGTAGATACCGGGACAGGGGGCTGGATCAGCCCCAGCATTTT.

The CDR3 here is CASSLESGGSPLQETQYF. CDR3 nucleotides: TGTGCCAGCAGCTTAGAAAGCGGGGGGTCGCCTCTACAAGAGACCCAGTACTTC. The chain uses TRBV7-2 and TRBJ2-5; 9 bases map to TRBD2. CDR3 length: 18 amino acids. V lost 1 base to trimming and J lost 2 bases; unmatched junction nucleotides: 11. The germline CDR1 and CDR2 sequences are SGHTA and FQGNSA.

The chain links TRBV18 to TRBJ2-5; 9 bases align to TRBD1. Per germline, CDR1 KGHSH and CDR2 LQKENI. This CDR3 has 18 residues. V was pared by 2 bases and J by 6 bases, with 16 bases of the junction left unmatched. The DNA of the CDR3 is TGTGCCAGCTCACCAGCGACCGGACAGGGGTCCCTTATGAAGACCCAGTACTTC. Its translation: CASSPATGQGSLMKTQYF. The full variable domain, with the rest looked up from reference TRBV18 and TRBJ2-5, is NAGVMQNPRHLVRRRGQEARLRCSPMKGHSHVYWYRQLPEEGLKFMVYLQKENIIDESGMPKERFSAEFPKEGPSILRIQQVVRGDSAAYFCASSPATGQGSLMKTQYFGPGTRLLVL.

The gene calls are TRBV2 and TRBJ2-3; the D gene is possibly TRBD1 (6 bases). Germline V lookup: CDR1 SNHLY, CDR2 FYNNEI. Trimming took 0 bases from V and 3 from J, leaving 7 bases between them. The CDR3 contains 14 residues. The CDR3 nucleotides are TGTGCCAGCAGTGAAGCGGGGACAACAGATACGCAGTATTTT. Amino acid sequence: CASSEAGTTDTQYF.

The chain carries TRBV10-2 and TRBJ2-7; 14 positions agree with TRBD2. The germline V gene has CDR1 WSHSY and CDR2 SAAADI. With V trimmed by 6 bases and J by 2 bases, 0 bases remained unmatched. The CDR3 spans 14 residues. The CDR3 coding sequence is TGCGCCAGCAGGACTAGCGGGAGGGCCTACGAGCAGTACTTC. Amino acids: CASRTSGRAYEQYF.

The chain recombines TRBV19 with TRBJ1-1; a weak D match, TRBD1 (6 bases). V lost 7 bases and J lost 7, with 25 bases in between. CDR1 is LNHDA and CDR2 is SQIVND in the germline V gene (reference sequence). This CDR3 has 16 amino acids. CDR3 coding DNA: TGTGCCAGTACCTTTTCCGGGGGGCTTGGGATAGGTGAAGCTTTCTTT. Its translation: CASTFSGGLGIGEAFF.

CDR3 sequence: CSVVQTNYGYTF. The CDR3 DNA follows: TGCAGCGTTGTTCAGACTAACTATGGCTACACCTTC. The rearrangement joins TRBV29-1 to TRBJ1-2, with unresolved D. The germline V gene has CDR1 SQVTM and CDR2 ANQGSEA. The length of the CDR3 is 12 residues. Trimming stripped 4 bases from V and 0 bases from J, with 6 bases between.

The V call is TRBV27, the J call TRBJ2-1; D unclear. V was clipped by 5 bases and J by 4 bases, with 18 bases between them. CDR3 length: 16 amino acids. CDR1 MNHEY and CDR2 SMNVEV come from the germline V gene (reference sequence). CDR3 DNA: TGTGCCAGCAGTCCGACGGCCCCTGGGCTATACAATGAGCAGTTCTTC. Protein sequence: CASSPTAPGLYNEQFF.

V gene TRBV19 combines with J gene TRBJ1-2; D remains ambiguous. This CDR3 has 15 residues. Germline V gene data show CDR1 as LNHDA and CDR2 as SQIVND (reference sequence). Trimming took off 5 bases at V and 2 bases at J, with 15 bases between the two ends. The CDR3 coding sequence is TGTGCCAGTAGTCTGGGGAGTTCTTCCAACTATGGCTACACCTTC. Translated, it gives CASSLGSSSNYGYTF.

V is TRBV5-1 and J is TRBJ2-1; 11 bases are a match to TRBD1. J was trimmed by 6 bases and V by 7 bases; bases with no gene match: 9. This CDR3 contains 15 residues. Per germline, CDR1 SGHRS and CDR2 YFSETQ. CDR3 loop: CASLPRTGGLNEQFF. Written as DNA, the CDR3 is TGCGCCAGCCTTCCCCGGACAGGGGGCCTCAATGAGCAGTTCTTC.

The CDR3 sequence is CASSLGQGGNYGYTF. CDR3 sequence (DNA): TGTGCCAGCAGCTTAGGCCAGGGGGGTAACTATGGCTACACCTTC. This chain links TRBV7-3 with TRBJ1-2; 7 nucleotides agree with TRBD1. Germline loops: CDR1 SGHTA, CDR2 FQGTGA. The CDR3 has 15 amino acids. V lost 2 bases and J lost 1; bases outside the gene matches: 4.

The chain is built from TRBV3-1 (or the pseudogene TRBV3-2) and TRBJ2-7; TRBD2 might be the D (6 bases). Germline-derived CDR1 and CDR2 are LGHDT and YNNKEL (reference sequence). V was cut by 0 bases and J by 3 bases, with 12 bases left in between. This CDR3 is 15 amino acids long. The CDR3 reads CASSQESAGIYEQYF. Written as DNA, the CDR3 is TGTGCCAGCAGCCAAGAAAGTGCGGGGATCTACGAGCAGTACTTC.

This sequence joins TRBV29-1 and TRBJ2-3; the match to TRBD1 covers 7 bases. This CDR3 is 15 amino acids long. CDR1 is SQVTM and CDR2 is ANQGSEA in the germline V gene. Trimming at V came to 4 bases and at J to 3 bases, leaving 10 bases not matched to a gene. CDR3 sequence (DNA): TGCAGCGTTGCCAGTGGGACAGCTTCGACAGATACGCAGTATTTT. Its translation: CSVASGTASTDTQYF.

The rearrangement links TRBV24-1 to TRBJ2-1; no firm D call. Per germline, CDR1 KGHDR and CDR2 SFDVKD. V was trimmed by 3 bases and J by 10 bases, leaving 9 bases between them. CDR3 size: 12 residues. The CDR3 nucleotides are TGTGCCACCAGTGATCCCGGAGAGGAGCAGTTCTTC. Its protein product is CATSDPGEEQFF.

This chain joins TRBV4-2 and TRBJ2-7, with TRBD2 identical over 7 bases. The junction had 4 bases not matched to a gene; V was cut back by 5 bases and J by 0 bases. Per germline, CDR1 LGHNA and CDR2 YNFKEQ. The CDR3 loop spans 14 amino acids. CDR3 sequence: CASSFRGSSYEQYF. The CDR3, as DNA: TGTGCCAGCAGCTTTCGCGGGAGCTCCTACGAGCAGTACTTC.